These 8 T cell receptor beta chains were sequenced from one sample in a study of shared clonotypes between healthy human individuals (dated by TCRdb to about 2020). The receptor library was made with the immunoSEQ multiplex PCR assay. Sourced from immuneACCESS, this table was stored by TCRdb with only in-frame sequences that have V and J called. A share of the clones is absent; for the studies checked, an unresolved V gene accounts for under half, and the remainder has no known explanation. This sample comprises some 2 million clones, 85% to 95% of them detected only once. Clones ranked in the top ten supply 0.1% to 0.15% of the sample. The sequenced material came from naive CD4+ T cells sorted from blood. The sample's cell subset or site, from its label and the paper: CD45RA+ positively selected. The receptors derive from a man aged 18 to 29 in good health.

The chain combines TRBV18 with TRBJ1-3; 7 positions agree with TRBD1. Germline CDR1 and CDR2: KGHSH and LQKENI. Unmatched junction bases numbered 4, after V lost 4 bases and J lost 4 bases. This CDR3 is built from 14 residues. The CDR3, as DNA: TGTGCCAGCTCACTCGAGGGACAGGGAAACACCATATATTTT. This encodes CASSLEGQGNTIYF.

With respect to this clone: Additional DNA sequences in this sample encode the identical CDR3. The chain employs TRBV5-1 and TRBJ1-5; possibly TRBD1 for D (5 bases). From germline, CDR1 is SGHRS and CDR2 YFSETQ. There are 15 residues in the CDR3. V lost 0 bases and J 3 bases, leaving 10 bases between the germline ends. DNA for the CDR3: TGCGCCAGCAGCTTGGAGGGAGGGGCCAATCAGCCCCAGCATTTT. Its translation: CASSLEGGANQPQHF.

The chain uses TRBV6-1 and TRBJ1-2; D is unresolved. Deletions cut 6 bases from V and 8 bases from J, with 13 bases between. Germline CDR1 is MNHNS and CDR2 is SASEGT. CDR3 length: 12 amino acids. This CDR3 is CASSLFSGGYTF. The CDR3 bases are TGTGCCAGCAGCCTTTTTTCAGGCGGCTACACCTTC.

This rearrangement joins TRBV7-8 to TRBJ2-7, with D perhaps being TRBD1 or TRBD2 (8 bases each). V dropped 5 bases and J dropped 7 bases, with 27 bases sitting between them. Looked up from germline, CDR1 is SGHVS and CDR2 is FQNEAQ. The CDR3 has 17 amino acids. The CDR3 DNA follows: TGTGCCAGCAGCAAGGAGAGGGGACGGACAGGGACTAGGGAGCAGTACTTC. Translating it yields CASSKERGRTGTREQYF.

The chain couples TRBV21-1 to TRBJ1-2. TRBV21-1 is a documented pseudogene. The CDR3 covers 17 residues. This CDR3 reads CASSKALRGGLVYGYTF. The CDR3 DNA sequence: TGTGCCAGCAGCAAAGCGTTGAGGGGAGGGTTGGTCTATGGCTACACCTTC.

The sample holds a few counts of this clone. This chain joins TRBV19 and TRBJ2-5; D is unresolved. Germline V gene lookup returns CDR1 LNHDA and CDR2 SQIVND (reference sequence). Trimming left V 1 base short and J 4 bases short, with 10 bases between. The CDR3 runs 14 residues. The CDR3 protein is CASSIAWQTETQYF. The CDR3 DNA reads TGTGCCAGTAGTATAGCCTGGCAGACAGAGACCCAGTACTTC.

This chain uses TRBV5-1 with TRBJ2-3; a weak D match, TRBD2 (5 bases). The V and J ends lost 7 bases and 2 bases respectively, with 8 bases between them. This CDR3 region has 12 residues. Germline V CDR1 and CDR2: SGHRS, YFSETQ. This chain's CDR3 is CASGLSTDTQYF. The CDR3 nucleotides read TGCGCCAGCGGACTGTCCACAGATACGCAGTATTTT.

Worth noting for this clone: Being one base from a much bigger clone, this may be a read error. Other DNA sequences in the sample encode the same CDR3. The V gene is TRBV30, the J gene TRBJ1-2; 12 bases align to TRBD1. This CDR3 is built from 14 residues. The germline gives CDR1 GTSNPN, CDR2 SVGIG (reference sequence). The CDR3 spells CAWSVAPGQGAFTF. For the CDR3, the DNA is TGTGCCTGGAGTGTGGCCCCGGGACAGGGGGCTTTCACCTTT. The full variable domain, with the rest looked up from reference TRBV30 and TRBJ1-2, is SQTIHQWPATLVQPVGSPLSLECTVEGTSNPNLYWYRQAAGRGLQLLFYSVGIGQISSEVPQNLSASRPQDRQFILSSKKLLLSDSGFYLCAWSVAPGQGAFTFGSGTRLTVV.